These T cell receptor beta chains were read from a single sample in a study of T cells in Graves' hyperthyroidism and ophthalmopathy. TCRdb ran MiXCR on the multiplex PCR reads and lists one entry per CDR3 protein. This table holds hundreds of thousands of distinct CDR3 sequences, around 14% found once. The sequencing input was blood. The receptors were gathered from a woman younger than 35 with Graves' hyperthyroidism. CDR3s include the opening cysteine and the closing phenylalanine or tryptophan. The order of the fields is clone size, D gene, V gene, J gene, CDR3 protein, CDR3 DNA. The D gene is left open where the match is weak. Some rows mark clone size as missing; the rest say once, few, many or name a class of expanded clone.

once	TRBD1	TRBV6-1	TRBJ2-7	CAPEGQGCQEQYF	TGTGCCCCCGAGGGACAGGGCTGTCAAGAGCAGTACTTC
NA	NA	TRBV6-5	TRBJ1-4	CASSYRGLQNEKLFF	TGTGCCAGCAGTTATCGGGGTCTCCAGAATGAAAAACTGTTTTTT
many	NA	TRBV5-5	TRBJ1-5	CASSPWTANQPQHF	TGTGCCAGCAGCCCATGGACGGCTAATCAGCCCCAGCATTTT
NA	NA	TRBV18	TRBJ2-1	CASSPRGMAYNEQFF	TGTGCCAGCTCACCGCGGGGTATGGCCTACAATGAGCAGTTCTTC
many	NA	TRBV12-5	TRBJ2-1	CASLGGDSGYNEQFF	TGTGCTAGCCTCGGGGGCGATAGCGGATACAATGAGCAGTTCTTC
many	TRBD1	TRBV28	TRBJ2-3	CASSLPGSGQGTQYF	TGTGCCAGCAGTTTACCAGGGAGTGGACAGGGAACGCAGTATTTT
NA	TRBD2	TRBV20-1	TRBJ2-7	CSALSLTSGAYEQYF	TGCAGTGCTCTCAGCCTTACTAGCGGGGCCTACGAGCAGTACTTC
NA	TRBD1	TRBV19	TRBJ2-1	CASRVGRGEQFF	TGTGCCAGTAGGGTAGGCAGGGGGGAGCAGTTCTTC
many	TRBD1	TRBV20-1	TRBJ1-1	CSAREGQGDTEAFF	TGCAGTGCTAGAGAGGGACAGGGTGACACTGAAGCTTTCTTT
few	TRBD1	TRBV7-2	TRBJ2-1	CASSPPGTGTYNEQFF	TGTGCCAGCAGCCCACCAGGGACAGGGACCTACAATGAGCAGTTCTTC
many	TRBD1	TRBV6-1	TRBJ1-5	CASSRRTGVNQPQHF	TGTGCCAGCAGCCGGAGGACAGGGGTAAATCAGCCCCAGCATTTT
many	TRBD1	TRBV2	TRBJ1-4	CASRERQGNEKLFF	TGTGCCAGCAGGGAGAGACAGGGGAATGAAAAACTGTTTTTT
NA	TRBD1	TRBV5-1	TRBJ2-4	CASSASSTGPKNIQYF	TGCGCCAGCAGCGCATCCTCGACAGGGCCCAAAAACATTCAGTACTTC
many	TRBD1	TRBV7-9	TRBJ2-2	CASSRRTGWGTGELFF	TGTGCCAGCAGCCGCCGGACAGGGTGGGGCACCGGGGAGCTGTTTTTT
few	TRBD2	TRBV20-1	TRBJ2-7	CSARDERGSYEQYF	TGCAGTGCTAGAGATGAGCGGGGCTCCTACGAGCAGTACTTC
many	NA	TRBV24-1	TRBJ1-5	CATSPGRSRNSNQPQHF	TGTGCCACCAGCCCCGGCAGGTCGAGGAATAGCAATCAGCCCCAGCATTTT
NA	TRBD1	TRBV3-1	TRBJ1-1	CASREGGMNTEAFF	TGTGCCAGCAGAGAAGGGGGCATGAACACTGAAGCTTTCTTT
many	TRBD1	TRBV28	TRBJ2-7	CASSLGSTGWAEQYF	TGTGCCAGCAGTTTAGGGTCGACAGGGTGGGCCGAGCAGTACTTC
NA	TRBD1	TRBV14	TRBJ2-4	CASSPLRGQGLYF	TGTGCCAGCAGCCCCTTACGGGGACAGGGTCTGTACTTC
many	NA	TRBV5-1	TRBJ1-6	CASSLRGAPYNSPLHF	TGCGCCAGCAGCTTGCGAGGGGCCCCCTATAATTCACCCCTCCACTTT
many	NA	TRBV18	TRBJ1-1	CASSTDRNTEAFF	TGTGCCAGCTCGACCGATCGAAACACTGAAGCTTTCTTT
many	NA	TRBV14	TRBJ1-6	CASSLGPGTPLHF	TGTGCCAGCAGCCTCGGACCCGGGACACCCCTCCACTTT
many	TRBD1	TRBV6-2/TRBV6-3	TRBJ2-1	CASSYPSDRRTFSYNEQFF	TGTGCCAGCAGTTACCCATCGGACAGGAGGACCTTCTCCTACAATGAGCAGTTCTTC
few	TRBD1	TRBV29-1	TRBJ1-1	CSVGANRGYGGGGTEAFF	TGCAGCGTTGGGGCCAACAGGGGATACGGCGGTGGGGGGACTGAAGCTTTCTTT
many	NA	TRBV11-2	TRBJ2-6	CASSFRISGANVLTF	TGTGCCAGCAGCTTCCGCATCTCTGGGGCCAACGTCCTGACTTTC
few	TRBD1	TRBV10-2	TRBJ2-3	CAMSQGAVTDTQYF	TGCGCCATGTCACAGGGGGCTGTAACAGATACGCAGTATTTT
many	NA	TRBV11-2	TRBJ2-7	CASSPISRDFDEQYF	TGTGCCAGCAGCCCAATCAGCCGGGACTTTGACGAGCAGTACTTC
many	NA	TRBV28	TRBJ2-7	CASRLPDTSYEQYF	TGTGCCAGCCGGCTCCCCGACACCTCCTACGAGCAGTACTTC
NA	NA	TRBV29-1	TRBJ2-3	CSVPIRADTQYF	TGCAGCGTTCCCATACGCGCAGATACGCAGTATTTT
NA	NA	TRBV6-5	TRBJ2-7	CASSSAGYTPEQYF	TGTGCCAGCAGTTCGGCAGGATATACCCCCGAGCAGTACTTC
NA	NA	TRBV11-2	TRBJ2-3	CASSFRPAGREGDTQYF	TGTGCCAGCAGCTTCCGCCCAGCCGGGAGAGAGGGAGATACGCAGTATTTT
NA	TRBD2	TRBV5-4	TRBJ2-2	CASSLLAGVDTGELFF	TGTGCCAGCAGCCTTTTAGCGGGGGTGGACACCGGGGAGCTGTTTTTT
few	NA	TRBV24-1	TRBJ2-3	CATSDLLADTQYF	TGTGCCACCAGTGACCTACTAGCAGATACGCAGTATTTT
many	NA	TRBV6-5	TRBJ2-7	CASSYGGGRPYEQYF	TGTGCCAGCAGTTATGGAGGGGGCAGACCCTACGAGCAGTACTTC
NA	NA	TRBV9	TRBJ1-1	CASSPGPGTEAFF	TGTGCCAGCAGCCCCGGGCCGGGCACTGAAGCTTTCTTT
NA	TRBD2	TRBV28	TRBJ2-1	CAVSGGDIHEQFF	TGTGCCGTTTCGGGAGGGGACATCCATGAGCAGTTCTTC
NA	NA	TRBV9	TRBJ2-2	CASSVVINTGELFF	TGTGCCAGCAGCGTAGTTATCAACACCGGGGAGCTGTTTTTT
NA	TRBD1	TRBV4-3	TRBJ2-7	CASSPGTGAIYEQYF	TGCGCCAGCAGCCCGGGGACAGGAGCTATCTACGAGCAGTACTTC
many	NA	TRBV27	TRBJ1-2	CASSLSVSRVSPDYGYTF	TGTGCCAGCAGTTTATCTGTGAGCAGGGTTTCACCTGACTATGGCTACACCTTC
few	NA	TRBV29-1	TRBJ2-7	CSVEGRGLYEQYF	TGCAGCGTTGAGGGGCGTGGACTCTACGAGCAGTACTTC
few	NA	TRBV6-1	TRBJ1-1	CASSFSRESGSEAFF	TGTGCCAGCAGCTTTTCGCGGGAGAGTGGATCTGAAGCTTTCTTT
NA	TRBD1	TRBV11-2	TRBJ1-5	CASSQGDRGLGQPQHF	TGTGCCAGCAGCCAAGGGGACAGGGGATTAGGTCAGCCCCAGCATTTT
NA	NA	TRBV19	TRBJ2-1	CGTVTYNEQFF	TGTGGCACGGTAACCTACAATGAGCAGTTCTTC
many	NA	TRBV3-1	TRBJ2-1	CASSRVDSVNEQFF	TGTGCCAGCAGCCGGGTGGACTCTGTCAATGAGCAGTTCTTC
NA	TRBD1	TRBV14	TRBJ1-6	CASSQGTGTRISPLHF	TGTGCCAGCAGCCAGGGGACAGGGACGAGGATTTCACCCCTCCACTTT
many	TRBD2	TRBV20-1	TRBJ2-1	CSALLARGVGNEQFF	TGCAGTGCTCTGCTTGCGCGGGGGGTAGGGAATGAGCAGTTCTTC
few	NA	TRBV6-5	TRBJ2-3	CASSYSGPRADTQYF	TGTGCCAGCAGTTACTCCGGACCACGAGCGGATACGCAGTATTTT
few	NA	TRBV6-1	TRBJ1-5	CASSPDRTGNQPQHF	TGTGCCAGCAGTCCGGACCGGACGGGGAATCAGCCCCAGCATTTT
few	NA	TRBV4-1	TRBJ1-5	CASSQDPGTDQPQHF	TGCGCCAGCAGCCAAGATCCAGGGACGGACCAGCCCCAGCATTTT
few	NA	TRBV5-4	TRBJ1-3	CASSLAGGQGGNTIYF	TGTGCCAGCAGCTTGGCCGGGGGGCAAGGTGGAAACACCATATATTTT
NA	NA	TRBV7-8	TRBJ2-5	CASRFKWWGQETQYF	TGTGCCAGCAGGTTCAAATGGTGGGGCCAAGAGACCCAGTACTTC
many	NA	TRBV7-9	TRBJ1-1	CASSLPSNTEAFF	TGTGCCAGCAGCTTACCCTCAAACACTGAAGCTTTCTTT
NA	TRBD1	TRBV6-1	TRBJ1-2	CASSELRGTYGYTF	TGTGCCAGCAGTGAACTCAGGGGGACCTATGGCTACACCTTC
NA	TRBD2	TRBV19	TRBJ2-6	CASSPGLAGGPGANVLTF	TGTGCCAGTAGCCCGGGGCTAGCGGGAGGACCCGGGGCCAACGTCCTGACTTTC
NA	NA	TRBV19	TRBJ1-5	CASSPQGLSQPQHF	TGTGCCAGTAGTCCCCAGGGGCTGAGTCAGCCCCAGCATTTT
few	NA	TRBV19	TRBJ2-7	CASSPGTGVNEQYF	TGTGCCAGTAGTCCAGGGACGGGAGTTAACGAGCAGTACTTC
NA	NA	TRBV12-3/TRBV12-4	TRBJ1-1	CASSIGPGRVNTEAFF	TGTGCCAGCAGTATTGGGCCGGGCAGGGTGAATACTGAAGCTTTCTTT
NA	TRBD1	TRBV28	TRBJ2-5	CASSPRTGGGEETQYF	TGTGCCAGCAGTCCACGGACAGGGGGTGGTGAAGAGACCCAGTACTTC
few	TRBD1	TRBV6-1	TRBJ1-1	CASSRSQPGTGEAFF	TGTGCCAGCAGTCGCTCCCAACCCGGGACAGGGGAAGCTTTCTTT